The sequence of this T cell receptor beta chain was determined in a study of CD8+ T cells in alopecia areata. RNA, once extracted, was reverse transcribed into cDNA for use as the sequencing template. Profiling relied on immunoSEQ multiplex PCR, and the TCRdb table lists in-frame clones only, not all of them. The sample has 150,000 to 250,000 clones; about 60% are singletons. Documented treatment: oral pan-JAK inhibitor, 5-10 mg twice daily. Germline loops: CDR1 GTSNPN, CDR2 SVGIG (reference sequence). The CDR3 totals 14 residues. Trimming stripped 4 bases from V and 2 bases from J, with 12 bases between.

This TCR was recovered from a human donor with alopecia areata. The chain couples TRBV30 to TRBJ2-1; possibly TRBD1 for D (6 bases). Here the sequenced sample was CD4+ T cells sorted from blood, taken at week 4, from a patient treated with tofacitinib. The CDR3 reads CAWTLGGPYNEQFF. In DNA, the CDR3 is TGTGCCTGGACCCTAGGGGGACCCTACAATGAGCAGTTCTTC.